This entry lists 9 T cell receptor beta chains sequenced from one sample in a study of shared clonotypes between healthy human individuals. Here immunoSEQ multiplex PCR was the method, and the copy in TCRdb shows in-frame clones only, minus some. The table shows roughly 1,500,000 clones, with approximately 98.5% occurring only once. The specimen was naive CD4+ T cells sorted from blood. Regarding subset: CD45RA+ positively selected. The receptor source for this set is a man aged 25-45 years in good health.

The genes are TRBV29-1 and TRBJ1-1; D uncertain. The CDR3 covers 12 residues. Germline V gives CDR1 SQVTM, CDR2 ANQGSEA. V was clipped by 5 bases and J by 0 bases, with 7 bases between them. The CDR3 reads CSVRAMNTEAFF. The CDR3 bases are TGCAGCGTTAGGGCTATGAACACTGAAGCTTTCTTT.

Regarding this clone: This specimen includes other DNA sequences encoding the same CDR3. This chain connects TRBV7-9 to TRBJ1-5, with 8 nucleotides matching TRBD1. The ends lost 5 bases at V and 5 bases at J; junction bases unmatched: 5. Per the germline V gene, CDR1 is SEHNR and CDR2 is FQNEAQ (reference sequence). This CDR3 region has 14 residues. CDR3 nucleotides: TGTGCCAGCAGCCCAGGGACAGGAGATCAGCCCCAGCATTTT. It yields the protein CASSPGTGDQPQHF.

The chain has TRBV21-1 and TRBJ2-7; the D segment call TRBD2 is taken from the table without a DNA check. TRBV21-1 is a pseudogene. CDR3 length: 17 amino acids. CDR3 residues: CASSKFRAGGGPYEQYF. The CDR3 nucleotides are TGTGCCAGCAGCAAATTCCGGGCGGGAGGTGGCCCCTACGAGCAGTACTTC.

This clone occurred once. The CDR3 spells CASSLWGYGELFF. CDR3 in DNA: TGTGCCAGCAGCTTATGGGGTTACGGGGAGCTGTTTTTT. V is TRBV11-3 and J is TRBJ2-2, with no clear D. The V gene's germline CDR1 is SGHNT and CDR2 YENEEA. With 2 bases removed from V and 7 bases from J, the gap between germline ends came to 8 bases. CDR3 size: 13 residues.

The V gene is TRBV7-8, the J gene TRBJ2-7; 11 bases are a match to TRBD1. V lost 1 base to trimming and J lost 2 bases; unmatched junction nucleotides: 4. This CDR3 spans 16 amino acids. Germline V gene sequence: CDR1 SGHVS, CDR2 FQNEAQ. CDR3 nucleotides: TGTGCCAGCAGCTTAGGTGGGACAGGGGGTACCTACGAGCAGTACTTC. Protein product: CASSLGGTGGTYEQYF. The full variable domain, its missing parts supplied by reference TRBV7-8 and TRBJ2-7, is GAGVSQSPRYKVAKRGQDVALRCDPISGHVSLFWYQQALGQGPEFLTYFQNEAQLDKSGLPSDRFFAERPEGSVSTLKIQRTQQEDSAVYLCASSLGGTGGTYEQYFGPGTRLTVT.

Note on this clone: This sample also contains other DNA sequences that code for the same CDR3. The chain employs TRBV6-4 and TRBJ1-5; D is unresolved. Germline V gene data show CDR1 as MRHNA and CDR2 as SNTAGT. The V and J ends lost 3 bases and 4 bases respectively, with 7 bases between them. The CDR3 contains 13 residues. CDR3 DNA: TGTGCCAGCAGTGAGGGCACAAATCAGCCCCAGCATTTT. This translates into CASSEGTNQPQHF.

The chain employs TRBV18 and TRBJ1-4; the D is unclear. The V end lost 3 bases, the J end lost 5 bases, and 10 bases lay between the germline ends. This CDR3 comprises 14 residues. Germline V gene lookup returns CDR1 KGHSH and CDR2 LQKENI. The CDR3 region has the DNA TGTGCCAGCTCACCCCAGAGAGTAAATGAAAAACTGTTTTTT. Amino acid sequence: CASSPQRVNEKLFF.

V gene TRBV5-5 combines with J gene TRBJ1-2; 8 bases align to TRBD1. CDR1 is SGHKS, CDR2 YYEKEE, per germline (reference sequence). Trimming took 4 bases from V and 5 from J; bases not matched to a gene: 19. The CDR3 loop spans 18 amino acids. The CDR3 coding sequence is TGTGCCAGCAGCGCCTCCGCGGGGGCGACAGGGGCCACTTATGGCTACACCTTC. It codes for CASSASAGATGATYGYTF.

The chain links TRBV25-1 to TRBJ1-2; 8 nucleotides match TRBD1. The CDR3 runs to 13 residues. V was pared by 7 bases and J by 4 bases, with 5 bases of the junction left unmatched. The germline gives CDR1 MGHDK, CDR2 SYGVNS. The CDR3 DNA sequence: TGTGCCAGCAACCGAGGACAGGGCTATGGCTACACCTTC. Translation: CASNRGQGYGYTF.